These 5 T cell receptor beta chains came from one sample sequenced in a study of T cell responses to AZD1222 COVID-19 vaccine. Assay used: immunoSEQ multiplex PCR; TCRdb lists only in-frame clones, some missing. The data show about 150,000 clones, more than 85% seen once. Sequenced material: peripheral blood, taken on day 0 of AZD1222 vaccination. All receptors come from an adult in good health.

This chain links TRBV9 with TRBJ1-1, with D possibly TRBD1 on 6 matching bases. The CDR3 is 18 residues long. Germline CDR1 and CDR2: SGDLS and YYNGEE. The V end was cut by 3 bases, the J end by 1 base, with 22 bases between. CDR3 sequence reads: CASSARGVAGDENTEAFF. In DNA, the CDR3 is TGTGCCAGCAGCGCCCGGGGGGTGGCAGGGGATGAGAACACTGAAGCTTTCTTT.

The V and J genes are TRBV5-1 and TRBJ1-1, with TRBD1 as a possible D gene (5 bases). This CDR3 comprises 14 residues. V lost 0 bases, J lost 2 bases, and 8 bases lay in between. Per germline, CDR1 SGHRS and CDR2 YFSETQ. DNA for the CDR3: TGCGCCAGCAGCTTGGACAGGCGAAACACTGAAGCTTTCTTT. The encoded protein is CASSLDRRNTEAFF.

The CDR3: CASSYSRQDDVYGYTF. The DNA of the CDR3 is TGTGCCAGCAGTTACTCGAGGCAGGACGACGTCTATGGCTACACCTTC. This chain links TRBV6-5 with TRBJ1-2; D is uncertain. The CDR3 runs 16 residues. V lost 0 bases, J lost 4 bases, and 15 bases lay in between. Germline values: CDR1 MNHEY, CDR2 SVGAGI.

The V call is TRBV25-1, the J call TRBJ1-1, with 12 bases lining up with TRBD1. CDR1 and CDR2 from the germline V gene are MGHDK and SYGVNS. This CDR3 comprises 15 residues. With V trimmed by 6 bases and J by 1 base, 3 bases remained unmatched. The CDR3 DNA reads TGTGCCAGCAGAGGGACAGGGGGCTGGAACACTGAAGCTTTCTTT. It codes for CASRGTGGWNTEAFF.

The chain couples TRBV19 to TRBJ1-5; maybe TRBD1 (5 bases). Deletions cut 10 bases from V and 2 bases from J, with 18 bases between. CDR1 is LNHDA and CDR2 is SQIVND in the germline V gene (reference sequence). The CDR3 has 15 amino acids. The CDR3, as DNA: TGTGCCACCAGGGACGCTGAATTGGGCAATCAGCCCCAGCATTTT. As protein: CATRDAELGNQPQHF. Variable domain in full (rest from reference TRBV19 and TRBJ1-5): DGGITQSPKYLFRKEGQNVTLSCEQNLNHDAMYWYRQDPGQGLRLIYYSQIVNDFQKGDIAEGYSVSREKKESFPLTVTSAQKNPTAFYLCATRDAELGNQPQHFGDGTRLSIL.